The next 10 T cell receptor beta chains were all read from a single sample in a study of hypomethylating agent response in myelodysplastic syndrome. Libraries were prepared by immunoSEQ multiplex PCR; TCRdb keeps only in-frame clonotypes and omits some of them. The sample includes several thousand clones, approximately 82% seen only once; the top ten take more than 9.5%. Material: bone marrow, obtained before or after starting hypomethylating agent treatment for myelodysplastic syndrome (not recorded which). The receptors come from a human donor with myelodysplastic syndrome.

The chain has TRBV27 and TRBJ2-7; D uncertain. CDR3 length equals 14 residues. Trimming stripped 6 bases from V and 2 bases from J, with 14 bases between. Per germline, CDR1 MNHEY and CDR2 SMNVEV (reference sequence). CDR3 residues: CASRWTVGPYEQYF. CDR3 coding DNA: TGTGCCAGCAGATGGACGGTGGGTCCCTACGAGCAGTACTTC.

The V gene is TRBV5-1, the J gene TRBJ2-1; 10 nucleotides match TRBD2. The germline V gene encodes CDR1 SGHRS and CDR2 YFSETQ. The CDR3 length is 17 residues. Germline trimming cut 4 bases from V and 4 bases from J; bases unmatched to any gene: 11. The CDR3 DNA reads TGCGCCAGCAGCCTTGGACTAGCGGTTGATCCTTACAATGAGCAGTTCTTC. It is translated as CASSLGLAVDPYNEQFF.

The chain links TRBV5-1 to TRBJ2-7; D is undetermined. V gave up 0 bases and J gave up 1 base, with 11 bases separating them. The CDR3 totals 15 residues. The germline V gene has CDR1 SGHRS and CDR2 YFSETQ. CDR3 sequence reads: CASSLGPAVSYEQYF. In nucleotides, the CDR3 is TGCGCCAGCAGCTTGGGCCCAGCAGTTTCCTACGAGCAGTACTTC.

This clone was counted between two and nine times. The CDR3 nucleotides are TGCAGCGTAGACAGGTACCAAGAGACCCAGTACTTC. This translates into CSVDRYQETQYF. V is TRBV29-1 and J is TRBJ2-5; tentative D call: TRBD1 (6 bases). Looked up from germline, CDR1 is SQVTM and CDR2 is ANQGSEA. With 6 bases removed from V and 0 bases from J, the gap between germline ends came to 8 bases. This CDR3 is 12 amino acids long.

The chain uses TRBV7-9 and TRBJ2-3; 10 nucleotides line up with TRBD2. CDR3 length equals 16 residues. Trimming removed 3 bases from V and 2 bases from J; junction bases left unmatched: 5. The germline CDR1 and CDR2 sequences are SEHNR and FQNEAQ (reference sequence). Here the CDR3 DNA reads TGTGCCAGCAGCTTCACAGCGGGAGGGAACACAGATACGCAGTATTTT. Encoded protein: CASSFTAGGNTDTQYF.

This clone occurred once. V is TRBV15 and J is TRBJ1-4; TRBD1 agrees at 8 bases. V was clipped by 1 base and J by 5 bases; unmatched bases: 6. Looked up from germline, CDR1 is LNHNV and CDR2 is YYDKDF (reference sequence). The CDR3 covers 16 residues. The DNA for the CDR3 is TGTGCCACCAGCAGAGGGAGACAGGGGCGGAATGAAAAACTGTTTTTT. Translated, it gives CATSRGRQGRNEKLFF.

This clone was picked up a small number of times. This sequence joins TRBV7-2 and TRBJ2-7, with TRBD2 matching over 15 bases. This CDR3 has 15 amino acids. CDR1 is SGHTA, CDR2 FQGNSA, per germline. After removal of 5 bases from V and 6 bases from J, the junction contained 5 bases not matched to a gene. This CDR3 reads CASSPGLAGGTEQYF. For the CDR3, the DNA is TGTGCCAGCAGCCCGGGACTAGCGGGAGGTACCGAGCAGTACTTC.

The chain has TRBV9 and TRBJ1-5, with unresolved D. V gave up 8 bases and J gave up 3 bases, with 9 bases separating them. CDR1 is SGDLS and CDR2 is YYNGEE in the germline V gene. The CDR3 covers 12 residues. As DNA, the CDR3 is TGTGCCAGAGGCGTTGACAATCAGCCCCAGCATTTT. This gives the protein CARGVDNQPQHF.

This clone came up a few times. This chain links TRBV11-2 with TRBJ1-2; TRBD1 might be the D (6 bases). Germline V lookup: CDR1 SGHAT, CDR2 FQNNGV. Trimming left V 5 bases short and J 0 bases short, with 16 bases between. This CDR3 has 16 residues. The CDR3 bases are TGTGCCAGCAGCCCGGGCAGGGGCCCCGCTAACTATGGCTACACCTTC. Translation: CASSPGRGPANYGYTF.

V and J are TRBV7-2 and TRBJ1-1; D is unclear. The CDR3 runs 15 residues. CDR1 is SGHTA and CDR2 is FQGNSA in the germline V gene. Between the trimmed V and J ends, which lost 5 bases and 0 bases, there was a span of 13 bases. The CDR3 nucleotides are TGTGCCAGCAGCCGCGAACAAACCGTGAACACTGAAGCTTTCTTT. Translation gives CASSREQTVNTEAFF.